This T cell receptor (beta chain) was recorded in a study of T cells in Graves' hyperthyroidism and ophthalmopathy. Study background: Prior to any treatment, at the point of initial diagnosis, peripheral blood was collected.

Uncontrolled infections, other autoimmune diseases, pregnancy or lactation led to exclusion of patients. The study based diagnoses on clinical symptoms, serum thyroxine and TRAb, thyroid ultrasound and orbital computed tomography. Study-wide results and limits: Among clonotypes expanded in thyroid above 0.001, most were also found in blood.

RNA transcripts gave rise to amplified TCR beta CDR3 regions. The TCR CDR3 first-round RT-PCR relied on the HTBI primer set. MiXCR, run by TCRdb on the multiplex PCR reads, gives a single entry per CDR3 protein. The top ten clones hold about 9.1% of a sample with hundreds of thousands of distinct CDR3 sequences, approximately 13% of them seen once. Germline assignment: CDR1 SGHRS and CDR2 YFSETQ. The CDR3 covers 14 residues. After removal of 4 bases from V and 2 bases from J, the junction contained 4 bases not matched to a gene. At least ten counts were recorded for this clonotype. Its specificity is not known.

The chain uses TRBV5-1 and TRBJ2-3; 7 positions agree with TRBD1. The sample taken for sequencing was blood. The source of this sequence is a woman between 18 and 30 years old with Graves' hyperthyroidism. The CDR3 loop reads CASSLGQYTDTQYF. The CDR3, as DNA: TGCGCCAGCAGCCTGGGACAGTACACAGATACGCAGTATTTT.